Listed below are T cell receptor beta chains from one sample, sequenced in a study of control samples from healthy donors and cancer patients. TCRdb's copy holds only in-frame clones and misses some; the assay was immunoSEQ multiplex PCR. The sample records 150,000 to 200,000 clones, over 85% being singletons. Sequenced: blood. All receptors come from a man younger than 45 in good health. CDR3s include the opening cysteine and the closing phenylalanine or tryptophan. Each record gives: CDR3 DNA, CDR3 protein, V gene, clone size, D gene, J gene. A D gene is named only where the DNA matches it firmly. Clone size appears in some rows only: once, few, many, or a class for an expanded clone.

CDR3 DNA: TGTGCCAGCAGCTTTACGGGGGGAGATGAGACCCAGTACTTC
CDR3 protein: CASSFTGGDETQYF
V gene: TRBV5-4
clone size: NA
D gene: TRBD2
J gene: TRBJ2-5

CDR3 DNA: TGTGCCAGCAGCCCACCGGGAGGGGGCTATGGAGAGACCCAGTACTTC
CDR3 protein: CASSPPGGGYGETQYF
V gene: TRBV28
clone size: NA
D gene: NA
J gene: TRBJ2-5

CDR3 DNA: TGTGCCAGCAGTTTAATTCTAAATGAGCAGTTCTTC
CDR3 protein: CASSLILNEQFF
V gene: TRBV12-3/TRBV12-4
clone size: few
D gene: NA
J gene: TRBJ2-1

CDR3 DNA: TGTGCCAGCAGCGTAGAATCCCCTGGAAACACCATATATTTT
CDR3 protein: CASSVESPGNTIYF
V gene: TRBV9
clone size: once
D gene: NA
J gene: TRBJ1-3

CDR3 DNA: TGTGCCAGTAGCGGGGGGGCGAGGGGCTCCTACAATGAGCAGTTCTTC
CDR3 protein: CASSGGARGSYNEQFF
V gene: TRBV19
clone size: once
D gene: TRBD2
J gene: TRBJ2-1

CDR3 DNA: TGTGCCAGCAGTGTCCCCCTAACCTATGGAGGAAACACCATATATTTT
CDR3 protein: CASSVPLTYGGNTIYF
V gene: TRBV6-1
clone size: NA
D gene: NA
J gene: TRBJ1-3

CDR3 DNA: TGTGCCAGTACCCCTAGGGCCGGCTTCACTGAAGCTTTCTTT
CDR3 protein: CASTPRAGFTEAFF
V gene: TRBV19
clone size: NA
D gene: NA
J gene: TRBJ1-1

CDR3 DNA: TGTGCCAGTAGTAGCCTCGGGACAGGCTCCTATAATTCACCCCTCCACTTT
CDR3 protein: CASSSLGTGSYNSPLHF
V gene: TRBV19
clone size: NA
D gene: TRBD1
J gene: TRBJ1-6

CDR3 DNA: TGCGCCAGCAGCCTGTATTGGCGGGACAAGTCCTACGAGCAGTACTTC
CDR3 protein: CASSLYWRDKSYEQYF
V gene: TRBV5-1
clone size: few
D gene: NA
J gene: TRBJ2-7

CDR3 DNA: TGTGCCAGCAGCGTAGGGTCAGCGCGATGGGTCTACGAGCAGTACTTC
CDR3 protein: CASSVGSARWVYEQYF
V gene: TRBV9
clone size: NA
D gene: NA
J gene: TRBJ2-7

CDR3 DNA: TGTGCCAGCAGCGAGCTGGGACGGCGGGAGACCCAGTACTTC
CDR3 protein: CASSELGRRETQYF
V gene: TRBV7-9
clone size: NA
D gene: NA
J gene: TRBJ2-5

CDR3 DNA: TGTGCCAGCAGCCAAGATTTCGGAAAGAGCTACGAGCAGTACTTC
CDR3 protein: CASSQDFGKSYEQYF
V gene: TRBV3-1/TRBV3-2
clone size: NA
D gene: NA
J gene: TRBJ2-7

CDR3 DNA: TGTGCCAGCAGTAAGGGACAGGGATCGGAGGAGCAGTACTTC
CDR3 protein: CASSKGQGSEEQYF
V gene: TRBV6-5
clone size: NA
D gene: TRBD1
J gene: TRBJ2-7

CDR3 DNA: TGTGCCAGTAGTATGAGGGACACCGGGGAGCTGTTTTTT
CDR3 protein: CASSMRDTGELFF
V gene: TRBV19
clone size: NA
D gene: NA
J gene: TRBJ2-2

CDR3 DNA: TGTGCCAGCAGTTCTCAGACAGGGTACGGTCAGCCCCAGCATTTT
CDR3 protein: CASSSQTGYGQPQHF
V gene: TRBV6-5
clone size: NA
D gene: TRBD1
J gene: TRBJ1-5

CDR3 DNA: TGTGCCAGCAGTGCCAGTTCGGACGGTGAAAAACTGTTTTTT
CDR3 protein: CASSASSDGEKLFF
V gene: TRBV27
clone size: NA
D gene: NA
J gene: TRBJ1-4

CDR3 DNA: TGCAGCGTTACCCCCACTAGCGCTCGTTCCTACAATGAGCAGTTCTTC
CDR3 protein: CSVTPTSARSYNEQFF
V gene: TRBV29-1
clone size: NA
D gene: TRBD2
J gene: TRBJ2-1

CDR3 DNA: TGTGCCACAGAACAGGGTGATGGCCAGCCCCAGCATTTT
CDR3 protein: CATEQGDGQPQHF
V gene: TRBV10-3
clone size: NA
D gene: NA
J gene: TRBJ1-5

CDR3 DNA: TGTGCCAGCAGCCAAGTGCCGGAGGGCATTGAAGCTTTCTTT
CDR3 protein: CASSQVPEGIEAFF
V gene: TRBV4-2
clone size: NA
D gene: NA
J gene: TRBJ1-1

CDR3 DNA: TGTGCCAGCAGCGCAGGAGCCGGGACAGTCTACAATGAGCAGTTCTTC
CDR3 protein: CASSAGAGTVYNEQFF
V gene: TRBV9
clone size: few
D gene: TRBD1
J gene: TRBJ2-1

CDR3 DNA: TGTGCCAGCAGTTCACAGGGTTTGGACACTGAAGCTTTCTTT
CDR3 protein: CASSSQGLDTEAFF
V gene: TRBV5-4
clone size: NA
D gene: NA
J gene: TRBJ1-1

CDR3 DNA: TGCGCCAGCAGCCAGAAAGAGACCCAGTACTTC
CDR3 protein: CASSQKETQYF
V gene: TRBV4-1
clone size: NA
D gene: NA
J gene: TRBJ2-5

CDR3 DNA: TGTGCCAGCAGCGGAGCGGGGGGACAGGAAAAACTGTTTTTT
CDR3 protein: CASSGAGGQEKLFF
V gene: TRBV6-6
clone size: NA
D gene: TRBD1
J gene: TRBJ1-4

CDR3 DNA: TGTGCCAGCAGCCAAACAGTGAACACTGAAGCTTTCTTT
CDR3 protein: CASSQTVNTEAFF
V gene: TRBV7-3
clone size: NA
D gene: NA
J gene: TRBJ1-1

CDR3 DNA: TGTGCCAGCAGCGTAGGGGACCGGGGCTATGGCTACACCTTC
CDR3 protein: CASSVGDRGYGYTF
V gene: TRBV9
clone size: NA
D gene: NA
J gene: TRBJ1-2

CDR3 DNA: TGTGCCAGTAGTTCGGGCAGGGGACAGCCCCAGCATTTT
CDR3 protein: CASSSGRGQPQHF
V gene: TRBV19
clone size: NA
D gene: NA
J gene: TRBJ1-5

CDR3 DNA: TGTGCCACCAGTGATTTGGGAGGAACGGAGACCCAGTACTTC
CDR3 protein: CATSDLGGTETQYF
V gene: TRBV24-1
clone size: NA
D gene: NA
J gene: TRBJ2-5

CDR3 DNA: TGTGCCAGCAGCTTAGGACCCGGGACAGGTCACACCATATATTTT
CDR3 protein: CASSLGPGTGHTIYF
V gene: TRBV13
clone size: NA
D gene: TRBD1
J gene: TRBJ1-3

CDR3 DNA: TGTGCCAGCAGAGCCCTGTACGAGCAGTACTTC
CDR3 protein: CASRALYEQYF
V gene: TRBV6-5
clone size: NA
D gene: NA
J gene: TRBJ2-7

CDR3 DNA: TGTGCCAGCAGGGTAAACAATCAGCCCCAGCATTTT
CDR3 protein: CASRVNNQPQHF
V gene: TRBV2
clone size: once
D gene: NA
J gene: TRBJ1-5

CDR3 DNA: TGCGCCAGCAGCTCGGGACAGCCGAACACTGAAGCTTTCTTT
CDR3 protein: CASSSGQPNTEAFF
V gene: TRBV5-1
clone size: NA
D gene: TRBD1
J gene: TRBJ1-1

CDR3 DNA: TGTGCCAGCCAAGGGGCCGACCGTGCTACCAACTATGGCTACACCTTC
CDR3 protein: CASQGADRATNYGYTF
V gene: TRBV28
clone size: NA
D gene: NA
J gene: TRBJ1-2

CDR3 DNA: TGTGCCGGACAGAGCTCTGGAAACACCATATATTTT
CDR3 protein: CAGQSSGNTIYF
V gene: TRBV25-1
clone size: NA
D gene: NA
J gene: TRBJ1-3

CDR3 DNA: TGTGCCAGCAGTCTAGCCGGCACCGGGGAGCTGTTTTTT
CDR3 protein: CASSLAGTGELFF
V gene: TRBV6-6
clone size: NA
D gene: NA
J gene: TRBJ2-2

CDR3 DNA: TGTGCCAGCAGTTATATACCCGACAGGAGGGATGAGCAGTTCTTC
CDR3 protein: CASSYIPDRRDEQFF
V gene: TRBV2
clone size: NA
D gene: NA
J gene: TRBJ2-1

CDR3 DNA: TGTGCCAGCAGTCCGGAACAGGGGTCCTACGAGCAGTACTTC
CDR3 protein: CASSPEQGSYEQYF
V gene: TRBV28
clone size: NA
D gene: TRBD1
J gene: TRBJ2-7

CDR3 DNA: TGTGCCAGCAGCTTCCCCGACCGGGCCGAGCAGTTCTTC
CDR3 protein: CASSFPDRAEQFF
V gene: TRBV7-9
clone size: NA
D gene: NA
J gene: TRBJ2-1

CDR3 DNA: TGTGCCAGCAGGGACAGGGGACTCTATGGCTACACCTTC
CDR3 protein: CASRDRGLYGYTF
V gene: TRBV6-5
clone size: NA
D gene: TRBD1
J gene: TRBJ1-2

CDR3 DNA: TGTGCCAGTAGTACCACCTCAGGACTGTTCAATCAGCCCCAGCATTTT
CDR3 protein: CASSTTSGLFNQPQHF
V gene: TRBV19
clone size: NA
D gene: NA
J gene: TRBJ1-5

CDR3 DNA: TGCGCCAGCAGCCAAGAATTGGGGAGGTCCTATGGCTACACCTTC
CDR3 protein: CASSQELGRSYGYTF
V gene: TRBV4-1
clone size: NA
D gene: NA
J gene: TRBJ1-2

CDR3 DNA: TGTGCCAGCAGCTTAGGCAGAAGTGCCTATGAAAAACTGTTTTTT
CDR3 protein: CASSLGRSAYEKLFF
V gene: TRBV7-9
clone size: NA
D gene: NA
J gene: TRBJ1-4

CDR3 DNA: TGTGCCAGCGGGGGAGGGAGTTCGTACTCCTACGAGCAGTACTTC
CDR3 protein: CASGGGSSYSYEQYF
V gene: TRBV28
clone size: NA
D gene: TRBD2
J gene: TRBJ2-7

CDR3 DNA: TGTGCCAGCAGCGTAGAGGGAGGGGGCACCGGGGAGCTGTTTTTT
CDR3 protein: CASSVEGGGTGELFF
V gene: TRBV9
clone size: NA
D gene: NA
J gene: TRBJ2-2

CDR3 DNA: TGTGCCAGCAGTTTCCAGACTAGCGGGAGTTACGAGCAGTACTTC
CDR3 protein: CASSFQTSGSYEQYF
V gene: TRBV28
clone size: NA
D gene: TRBD2
J gene: TRBJ2-7

CDR3 DNA: TGTGCTAGTGGTCTCGGACAGGGTGGTTTGAATGAGCAGTTCTTC
CDR3 protein: CASGLGQGGLNEQFF
V gene: TRBV12-5
clone size: few
D gene: TRBD1
J gene: TRBJ2-1

CDR3 DNA: TGTGCCAGCAGTTACGATTGGGTCCAGCCCCAGCATTTT
CDR3 protein: CASSYDWVQPQHF
V gene: TRBV6-5
clone size: NA
D gene: NA
J gene: TRBJ1-5

CDR3 DNA: TGTGCCACCAGTGATTCCGGGAGCCCCCAAGAGACCCAGTACTTC
CDR3 protein: CATSDSGSPQETQYF
V gene: TRBV24-1
clone size: NA
D gene: NA
J gene: TRBJ2-5

CDR3 DNA: TGTGCCAGCAGCTCGATGACAGGGGTCGGCTCGGAGACCCAGTACTTC
CDR3 protein: CASSSMTGVGSETQYF
V gene: TRBV7-7
clone size: NA
D gene: TRBD1
J gene: TRBJ2-5

CDR3 DNA: TGTGCCAGCAGGCGAACAGGAAGCAATCAGCCCCAGCATTTT
CDR3 protein: CASRRTGSNQPQHF
V gene: TRBV2
clone size: NA
D gene: NA
J gene: TRBJ1-5

CDR3 DNA: TGTGCCAGCAGCTTAGAAGACGGGCGGGAGACCCAGTACTTC
CDR3 protein: CASSLEDGRETQYF
V gene: TRBV7-2
clone size: NA
D gene: NA
J gene: TRBJ2-5

CDR3 DNA: TGTGCCAGCAGTGTCGAGGGGGGGAGTCGTGAGCAGTTCTTC
CDR3 protein: CASSVEGGSREQFF
V gene: TRBV6-4
clone size: NA
D gene: NA
J gene: TRBJ2-1

CDR3 DNA: TGTGCCTCCTCACCCCGCCTCGGACTAGCGGTCGAAGGGGCCTACGAGCAGTACTTC
CDR3 protein: CASSPRLGLAVEGAYEQYF
V gene: TRBV7-9
clone size: NA
D gene: TRBD2
J gene: TRBJ2-7

CDR3 DNA: TGTGCCCCGCCCGAGACAGGGGATGGCTACACCTTC
CDR3 protein: CAPPETGDGYTF
V gene: TRBV24-1
clone size: once
D gene: TRBD1
J gene: TRBJ1-2